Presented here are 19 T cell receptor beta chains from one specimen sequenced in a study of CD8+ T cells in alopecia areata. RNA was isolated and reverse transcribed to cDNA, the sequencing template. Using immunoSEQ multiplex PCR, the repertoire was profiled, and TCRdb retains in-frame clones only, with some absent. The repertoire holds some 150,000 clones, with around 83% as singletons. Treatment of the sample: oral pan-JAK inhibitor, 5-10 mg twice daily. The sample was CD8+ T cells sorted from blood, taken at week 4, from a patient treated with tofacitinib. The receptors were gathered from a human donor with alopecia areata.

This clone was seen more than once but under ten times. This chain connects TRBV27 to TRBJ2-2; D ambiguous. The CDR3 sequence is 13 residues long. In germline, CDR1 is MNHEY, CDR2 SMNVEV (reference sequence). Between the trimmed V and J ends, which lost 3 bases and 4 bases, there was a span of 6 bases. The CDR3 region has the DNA TGTGCCAGCAGTTTTATGGCCACCGGGGAGCTGTTTTTT. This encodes CASSFMATGELFF.

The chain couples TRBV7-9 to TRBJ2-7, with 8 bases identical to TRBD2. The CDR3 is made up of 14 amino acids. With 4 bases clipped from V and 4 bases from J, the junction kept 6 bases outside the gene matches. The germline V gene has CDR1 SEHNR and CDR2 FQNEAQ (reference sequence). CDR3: CASSSGRALYEQYF. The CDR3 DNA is TGTGCCAGCAGCTCCGGGAGGGCCCTATACGAGCAGTACTTC.

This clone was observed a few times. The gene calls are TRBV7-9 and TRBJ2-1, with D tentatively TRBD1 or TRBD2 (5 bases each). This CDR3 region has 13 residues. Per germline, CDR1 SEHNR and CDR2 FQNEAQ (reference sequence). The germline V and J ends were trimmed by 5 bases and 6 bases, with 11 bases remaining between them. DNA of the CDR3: TGTGCCAGCAGCCCTCCAGGGACCAATGAGCAGTTCTTC. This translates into CASSPPGTNEQFF.

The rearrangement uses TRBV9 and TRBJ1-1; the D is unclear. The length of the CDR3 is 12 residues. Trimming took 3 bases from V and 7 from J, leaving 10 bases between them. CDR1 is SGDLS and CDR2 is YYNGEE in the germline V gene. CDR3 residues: CASSGTRGEAFF. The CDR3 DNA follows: TGTGCCAGCAGCGGAACACGAGGTGAAGCTTTCTTT.

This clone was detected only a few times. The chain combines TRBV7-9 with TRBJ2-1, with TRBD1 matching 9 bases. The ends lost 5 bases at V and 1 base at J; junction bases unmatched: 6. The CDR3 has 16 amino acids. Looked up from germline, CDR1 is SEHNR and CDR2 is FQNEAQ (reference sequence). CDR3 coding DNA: TGTGCCAGCAGCCCTCGGACAGGGGCTTCCTACAATGAGCAGTTCTTC. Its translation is CASSPRTGASYNEQFF.

The CDR3 DNA follows: TGTGCCAGCAGCTTTCCGGCGGAGGGTGCCTACAATGAGCAGTTCTTC. Amino acid sequence: CASSFPAEGAYNEQFF. The chain carries TRBV5-6 and TRBJ2-1, with D tentatively TRBD2 (6 bases). The germline V and J ends were trimmed by 2 bases and 2 bases, with 14 bases remaining between them. Germline V gene sequence: CDR1 SGHDT, CDR2 YYEEEE. The CDR3 is made up of 16 amino acids.

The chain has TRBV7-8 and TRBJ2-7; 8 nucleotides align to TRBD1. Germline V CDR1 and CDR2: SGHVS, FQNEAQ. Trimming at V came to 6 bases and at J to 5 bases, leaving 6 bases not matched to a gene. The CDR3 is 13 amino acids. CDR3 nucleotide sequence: TGTGCCAGCAGTTTTGGGACAGGAAACGAGCAGTACTTC. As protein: CASSFGTGNEQYF.

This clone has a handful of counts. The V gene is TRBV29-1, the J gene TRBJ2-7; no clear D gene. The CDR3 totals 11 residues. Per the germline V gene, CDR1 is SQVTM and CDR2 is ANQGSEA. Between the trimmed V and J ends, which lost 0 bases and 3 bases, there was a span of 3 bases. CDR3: CSVEEYYEQYF. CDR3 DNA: TGCAGCGTTGAAGAGTACTACGAGCAGTACTTC.

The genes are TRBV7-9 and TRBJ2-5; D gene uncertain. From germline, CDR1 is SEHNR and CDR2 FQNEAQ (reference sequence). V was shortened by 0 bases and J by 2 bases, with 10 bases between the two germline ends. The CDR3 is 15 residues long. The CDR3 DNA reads TGTGCCAGCAGCTTAGCCCGGCTGGAGCAAGAGACCCAGTACTTC. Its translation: CASSLARLEQETQYF. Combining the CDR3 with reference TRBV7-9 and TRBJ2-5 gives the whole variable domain DTGVSQNPRHKITKRGQNVTFRCDPISEHNRLYWYRQTLGQGPEFLTYFQNEAQLEKSRLLSDRFSAERPKGSFSTLEIQRTEQGDSAMYLCASSLARLEQETQYFGPGTRLLVL.

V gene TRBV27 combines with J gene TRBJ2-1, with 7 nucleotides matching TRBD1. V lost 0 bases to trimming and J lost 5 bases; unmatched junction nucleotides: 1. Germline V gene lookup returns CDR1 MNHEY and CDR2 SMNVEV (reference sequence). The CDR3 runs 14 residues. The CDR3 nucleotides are TGTGCCAGCAGTTTATCTGGGACAGACAATGAGCAGTTCTTC. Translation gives CASSLSGTDNEQFF.

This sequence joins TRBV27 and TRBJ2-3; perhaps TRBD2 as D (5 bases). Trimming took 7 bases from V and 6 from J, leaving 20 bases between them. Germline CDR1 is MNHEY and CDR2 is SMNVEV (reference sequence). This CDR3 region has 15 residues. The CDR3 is CASTHRSGIEDTQYF. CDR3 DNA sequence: TGTGCCAGCACCCATAGGTCGGGAATCGAGGATACGCAGTATTTT.

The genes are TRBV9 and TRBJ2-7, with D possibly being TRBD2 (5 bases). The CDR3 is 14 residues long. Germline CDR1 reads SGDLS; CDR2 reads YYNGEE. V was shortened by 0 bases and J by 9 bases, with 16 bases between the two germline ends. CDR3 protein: CASSVVLREEGQYF. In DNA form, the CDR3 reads TGTGCCAGCAGCGTAGTCCTCCGGGAAGAGGGGCAGTACTTC.

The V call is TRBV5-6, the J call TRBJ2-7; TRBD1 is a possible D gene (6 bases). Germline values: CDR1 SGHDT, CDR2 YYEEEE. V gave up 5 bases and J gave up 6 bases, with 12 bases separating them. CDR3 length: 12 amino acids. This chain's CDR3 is CASSTQGAEQYF. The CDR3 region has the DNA TGTGCCAGCAGTACACAGGGTGCCGAGCAGTACTTC.

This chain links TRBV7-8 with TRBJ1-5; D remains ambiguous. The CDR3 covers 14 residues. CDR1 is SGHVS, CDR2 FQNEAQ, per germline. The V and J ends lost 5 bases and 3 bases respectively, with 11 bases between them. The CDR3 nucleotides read TGTGCCAGCAGCGGCCTTGGCCCCAATCAGCCCCAGCATTTT. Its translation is CASSGLGPNQPQHF. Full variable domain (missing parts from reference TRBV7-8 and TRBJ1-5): GAGVSQSPRYKVAKRGQDVALRCDPISGHVSLFWYQQALGQGPEFLTYFQNEAQLDKSGLPSDRFFAERPEGSVSTLKIQRTQQEDSAVYLCASSGLGPNQPQHFGDGTRLSIL.

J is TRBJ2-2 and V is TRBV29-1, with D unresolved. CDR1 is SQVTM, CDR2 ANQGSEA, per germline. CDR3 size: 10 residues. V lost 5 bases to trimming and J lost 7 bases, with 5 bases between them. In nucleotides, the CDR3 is TGCAGCGTTCATAACGGGGAGCTGTTTTTT. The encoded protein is CSVHNGELFF.

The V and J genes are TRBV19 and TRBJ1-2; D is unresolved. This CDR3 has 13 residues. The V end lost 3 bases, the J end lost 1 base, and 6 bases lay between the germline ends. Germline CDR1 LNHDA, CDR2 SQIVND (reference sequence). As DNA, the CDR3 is TGTGCCAGTAGTATTGAGATTAACTATGGCTACACCTTC. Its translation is CASSIEINYGYTF.

The CDR3 nucleotides are TGTGCCAGCAGCCCCGGGAGCGTTAACAATGAGCAGTTCTTC. It yields the protein CASSPGSVNNEQFF. The chain joins TRBV6-5 to TRBJ2-1, with D perhaps TRBD2 (6 bases). Germline V gene lookup returns CDR1 MNHEY and CDR2 SVGAGI. V lost 6 bases to trimming and J lost 5 bases, with 14 bases between them. This CDR3 has 14 residues.

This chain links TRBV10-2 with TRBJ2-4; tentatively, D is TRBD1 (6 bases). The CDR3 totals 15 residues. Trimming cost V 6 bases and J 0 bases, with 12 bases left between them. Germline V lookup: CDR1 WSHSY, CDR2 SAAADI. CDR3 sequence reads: CASSTGRLAKNIQYF. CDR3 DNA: TGCGCCAGCAGCACAGGGCGGCTAGCCAAAAACATTCAGTACTTC.

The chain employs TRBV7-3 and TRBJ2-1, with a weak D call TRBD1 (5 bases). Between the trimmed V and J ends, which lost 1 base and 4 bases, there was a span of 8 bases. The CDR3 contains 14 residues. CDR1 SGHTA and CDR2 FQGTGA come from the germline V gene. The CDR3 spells CASSLRGSYNEQFF. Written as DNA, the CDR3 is TGTGCCAGCAGCTTAAGGGGCAGTTACAATGAGCAGTTCTTC.